The clone carrying this TCR beta chain was detected only once. Its cognate antigen is unknown. Clones were read by immunoSEQ multiplex PCR, and TCRdb kept only the in-frame ones, dropping some. The data show roughly 14,000 clones, roughly 86% seen once. Trimming at V came to 5 bases and at J to 1 base, leaving 4 bases not matched to a gene. The CDR3 consists of 15 residues. The germline V gene has CDR1 LNHDA and CDR2 SQIVND (reference sequence). These data are taken from a study of T cells in localized non-small cell lung cancer. General observations from the study: Researchers found a median roughly 50 of the top 100 tumor clones in adjacent lung. Maximal T cell clonality occurred in uninvolved adjacent lung, with tumor ranking below it.

The chain recombines TRBV19 with TRBJ1-1, with TRBD1 matching 10 bases. The origin of this receptor is a male donor aged 60 or older with stage II lung adenocarcinoma. The sequences come from peripheral blood mononuclear cells, collected before any cancer treatment. In DNA form, the CDR3 reads TGTGCCAGTAGTCCACGGGACAGGGGGAACACTGAAGCTTTCTTT. Protein: CASSPRDRGNTEAFF.